Listed here are 27 T cell receptor beta chains from one sample, sequenced in a study of blood T cell repertoires in COVID-19. Repertoires were generated with immunoSEQ multiplex PCR, while TCRdb's copy carries only in-frame clones and drops some. The sample consists of around 470,000 clones, roughly 89% of them appearing once. Sequencing was performed on peripheral blood. The receptors come from a man between 18 and 29 years old with COVID-19, enrolled during active disease.

V and J are TRBV2 and TRBJ1-2; D is unclear. Germline assignment: CDR1 SNHLY and CDR2 FYNNEI. The V end was cut by 7 bases, the J end by 0 bases, with 9 bases between. This CDR3 has 13 amino acids. This CDR3 is CASTPGPNYGYTF. The CDR3 region has the DNA TGTGCCAGCACCCCTGGCCCTAACTATGGCTACACCTTC.

The rearrangement links TRBV4-1 to TRBJ2-1; 7 bases are shared with TRBD2. In germline, CDR1 is MGHRA, CDR2 YSYEKL. V was pared by 1 base and J by 9 bases, with 15 bases of the junction left unmatched. CDR3 length: 17 amino acids. CDR3 region: CASSQVPAASGQLEQFF. For the CDR3, the DNA is TGCGCCAGCAGCCAAGTCCCGGCGGCTAGCGGTCAGCTTGAGCAGTTCTTC.

This chain links TRBV2 with TRBJ1-6, with TRBD1 matching 10 bases. The CDR3 has 16 residues. Trimming cost V 5 bases and J 5 bases; bases outside gene matches: 6. From germline, CDR1 is SNHLY and CDR2 FYNNEI. The CDR3 sequence is CASSQGQGVNNSPLHF. CDR3 sequence (DNA): TGTGCCAGCAGTCAAGGACAGGGGGTGAATAATTCACCCCTCCACTTT.

This chain connects TRBV21-1 to TRBJ2-5; the D call TRBD2 from the table was never checked on the DNA. TRBV21-1 has pseudogene status. CDR3 length: 21 amino acids. The CDR3 DNA reads TGTGCCAGCAGCACCCAAACAGGGGGCTTCAGGACTAGCGGGGGACAAGAGACCCAGTACTTC. Protein sequence: CASSTQTGGFRTSGGQETQYF.

The sample holds a few counts of this clone. The gene calls are TRBV7-9 and TRBJ2-7; 7 bases match TRBD2. CDR1 is SEHNR and CDR2 is FQNEAQ in the germline V gene (reference sequence). The CDR3 is 14 residues long. Trimming cost V 4 bases and J 3 bases; bases outside gene matches: 6. In DNA, the CDR3 is TGTGCCAGCAGCTCCGGACTAGACATCTACGAGCAGTACTTC. This encodes CASSSGLDIYEQYF.

The chain employs TRBV11-3 and TRBJ2-3; D is possibly TRBD1 (6 bases). This CDR3 spans 15 amino acids. V was pared by 5 bases and J by 0 bases, with 12 bases between. The germline CDR1 and CDR2 sequences are SGHNT and YENEEA. The CDR3 region has the DNA TGTGCCAGCAGCCACCAGGGGCACAGCACAGATACGCAGTATTTT. Its translation is CASSHQGHSTDTQYF. The full variable domain, with the rest looked up from reference TRBV11-3 and TRBJ2-3, is EAGVVQSPRYKIIEKKQPVAFWCNPISGHNTLYWYLQNLGQGPELLIRYENEEAVDDSQLPKDRFSAERLKGVDSTLKIQPAELGDSAVYLCASSHQGHSTDTQYFGPGTRLTVL.

The genes are TRBV10-3 and TRBJ2-3; 8 bases agree with TRBD2. Germline V CDR1 and CDR2: ENHRY, SYGVKD. Trimming took 0 bases from V and 8 from J; bases not matched to a gene: 7. This CDR3 is 15 amino acids long. The CDR3 sequence: CAISESERGGGTQYF. CDR3 DNA sequence: TGTGCCATCAGTGAGTCGGAACGGGGGGGCGGTACGCAGTATTTT.

This clone appeared once. This specimen includes other DNA sequences encoding the same CDR3. J is TRBJ2-3 and V is TRBV7-9; tentatively, D is TRBD1 (5 bases). V gave up 5 bases and J gave up 6 bases, with 9 bases separating them. Germline V CDR1 and CDR2: SEHNR, FQNEAQ (reference sequence). The length of the CDR3 is 12 residues. The CDR3 coding sequence is TGTGCCAGCAGCCAGGGAAGTGATACGCAGTATTTT. Translated: CASSQGSDTQYF.

The chain joins TRBV6-5 to TRBJ2-5, with D possibly matching TRBD1 (5 bases). The V gene lost 0 bases and the J gene lost 13 bases, with 12 bases spanning the gap. The CDR3 sequence is 12 residues long. CDR1 and CDR2 from the germline V gene are MNHEY and SVGAGI. The CDR3 DNA reads as TGTGCCAGCAGTTACTCGAAAGGGGATTGGTACTTC. Protein product: CASSYSKGDWYF.

V and J are TRBV18 and TRBJ2-7; maybe TRBD2 (6 bases). Germline CDR1 and CDR2: KGHSH and LQKENI. V was cut by 5 bases and J by 6 bases, with 14 bases left in between. The CDR3 runs 13 residues. CDR3 DNA sequence: TGTGCCAGCTCAGCGGGACTCGGGGGCGAGCAGTACTTC. This sequence encodes CASSAGLGGEQYF. Complete variable domain (other parts from reference TRBV18 and TRBJ2-7): NAGVMQNPRHLVRRRGQEARLRCSPMKGHSHVYWYRQLPEEGLKFMVYLQKENIIDESGMPKERFSAEFPKEGPSILRIQQVVRGDSAAYFCASSAGLGGEQYFGPGTRLTVT.

In nucleotides, the CDR3 is TGTGCCAGCAGCCCGGTAGCGGGTATGCAAGAGACCCAGTACTTC. This gives the protein CASSPVAGMQETQYF. The chain couples TRBV6-5 to TRBJ2-5, with TRBD2 matching 7 bases. Germline V lookup: CDR1 MNHEY, CDR2 SVGAGI. The CDR3 runs to 15 residues. J lost 2 bases, V lost 6 bases, and 9 bases had no gene match.

This clone was found once. The chain employs TRBV7-7 and TRBJ2-1, with 9 bases that match TRBD2. The junction had 2 bases not matched to a gene; V was cut back by 0 bases and J by 8 bases. Germline V gene data show CDR1 as SSHAT and CDR2 as FNYEAQ (reference sequence). The CDR3 consists of 14 residues. The CDR3 loop reads CASSLALAGYEQFF. CDR3 sequence (DNA): TGTGCCAGCAGCTTAGCACTAGCGGGTTATGAGCAGTTCTTC.

A remark on this clone: The same CDR3 arises from other DNA sequences in this sample as well. This chain joins TRBV18 and TRBJ2-5; D is ambiguous. The CDR3 is made up of 14 amino acids. Between the trimmed V and J ends, which lost 2 bases and 0 bases, there was a span of 7 bases. Germline V CDR1 and CDR2: KGHSH, LQKENI. The CDR3 DNA follows: TGTGCCAGCTCACCAAGGAGAAACCAAGAGACCCAGTACTTC. Residues: CASSPRRNQETQYF.

The J gene is TRBJ1-1, the V gene TRBV7-9; D may be TRBD1 (6 bases). V lost 1 base and J lost 1, with 13 bases in between. This CDR3 contains 16 residues. Germline lookup yields CDR1 SEHNR and CDR2 FQNEAQ (reference sequence). For the CDR3, the DNA is TGTGCCAGCAGCTTAGTTGGGGGGGCCCGGAACACTGAAGCTTTCTTT. This codes for CASSLVGGARNTEAFF.

The rearrangement uses TRBV19 and TRBJ2-1; D ambiguous. Germline lookup yields CDR1 LNHDA and CDR2 SQIVND (reference sequence). The V end lost 3 bases, the J end lost 12 bases, and 18 bases lay between the germline ends. CDR3 length: 14 residues. CDR3 DNA sequence: TGTGCCAGTAGTATCGGAACTTCCCGCGGATGGCAGTTCTTC. It yields the protein CASSIGTSRGWQFF.

V usage is TRBV12-3 or TRBV12-4 and J usage is TRBJ1-1; D gene uncertain. The CDR3 length is 12 residues. V gave up 3 bases and J gave up 0 bases, with 2 bases separating them. In DNA form, the CDR3 reads TGTGCCAGCAGTTTCATGAACACTGAAGCTTTCTTT. Encoded protein: CASSFMNTEAFF.

This clone was counted only a few times. The chain carries TRBV4-2 and TRBJ2-5; 10 bases map to TRBD2. Looked up from germline, CDR1 is LGHNA and CDR2 is YNFKEQ. Trimming cost V 4 bases and J 4 bases; bases outside gene matches: 9. The CDR3 covers 16 residues. The CDR3 region has the DNA TGTGCCAGCAGCCCAAAGTCGATAGCGGGAGGAGAGACCCAGTACTTC. Amino acid sequence: CASSPKSIAGGETQYF.

The chain links TRBV5-4 to TRBJ2-5, with D possibly being TRBD2 (5 bases). CDR1 is SGHNT, CDR2 YYREEE, per germline (reference sequence). Trimming left V 0 bases short and J 7 bases short, with 7 bases between. The CDR3 runs 12 residues. CDR3 sequence (DNA): TGTGCCAGCAGCTTGGAAAGCGGGACCCAGTACTTC. It is translated as CASSLESGTQYF. Variable domain in full (rest from reference TRBV5-4 and TRBJ2-5): ETGVTQSPTHLIKTRGQQVTLRCSSQSGHNTVSWYQQALGQGPQFIFQYYREEENGRGNFPPRFSGLQFPNYSSELNVNALELDDSALYLCASSLESGTQYFGPGTRLLVL.

The chain has TRBV6-2 or TRBV6-3 and TRBJ1-1; 7 bases are shared with TRBD1. The CDR3 is 14 amino acids. Germline lookup yields CDR1 MNHEY and CDR2 SVGEGT. V dropped 4 bases and J dropped 1; count of bases not matched to a gene: 3. CDR3 in DNA: TGTGCCAGCAGTTGGGGACAGAGGAACACTGAAGCTTTCTTT. Translating it yields CASSWGQRNTEAFF.

This clone was detected only a few times. The CDR3 protein is CASAATGEKLFF. The CDR3 DNA reads as TGTGCCAGTGCCGCTACAGGCGAAAAACTGTTTTTT. This chain uses TRBV7-9 with TRBJ1-4; D might be TRBD1 (5 bases). CDR1 and CDR2 (germline): SEHNR, FQNEAQ (reference sequence). Trimming removed 9 bases at V and 8 bases at J, with 13 bases between. The CDR3 has 12 amino acids.

This sequence joins TRBV5-5 and TRBJ2-7; D unclear. Germline values: CDR1 SGHKS, CDR2 YYEKEE (reference sequence). Trimming pared 2 bases from V and 6 bases from J, leaving 12 bases between. The CDR3 is 13 amino acids. The CDR3 region has the DNA TGTGCCAGCAGCTTTCCCTCCGCTACCGAGCAGTACTTC. As protein: CASSFPSATEQYF.

CDR3 sequence (DNA): TGTGCCACCAGTGACCAGGACTACCAAGAGACCCAGTACTTC. Translating gives CATSDQDYQETQYF. This chain links TRBV24-1 with TRBJ2-5, with a possible D match to TRBD2 (5 bases). CDR3 length: 14 residues. The germline V gene has CDR1 KGHDR and CDR2 SFDVKD. Trimming removed 4 bases at V and 0 bases at J, with 8 bases between.

This chain joins TRBV19 and TRBJ1-1, with 7 nucleotides matching TRBD1. Trimming took 5 bases from V and 3 from J; bases not matched to a gene: 18. CDR1 is LNHDA, CDR2 SQIVND, per germline (reference sequence). The CDR3 is made up of 18 amino acids. The CDR3 sequence: CASSLWKGAGNKDTEAFF. The CDR3 DNA reads as TGTGCCAGTAGTCTGTGGAAGGGGGCCGGTAATAAGGACACTGAAGCTTTCTTT.

CDR3 residues: CASSLRTSGSTGELFF. The CDR3 DNA follows: TGTGCCAGCAGCCTAAGGACTAGCGGGTCCACCGGGGAGCTGTTTTTT. V gene TRBV13 combines with J gene TRBJ2-2, with 11 bases matching TRBD2. This CDR3 is built from 16 residues. CDR1 is PRHDT, CDR2 FYEKMQ, per germline (reference sequence). V shed 5 bases and J 4 bases; nucleotides not matched to a gene: 6.

This chain uses TRBV12-5 with TRBJ1-5; the match to TRBD1 covers 7 bases. Per the germline V gene, CDR1 is LGHNT and CDR2 is FRNRAP. V shed 8 bases and J 5 bases; nucleotides not matched to a gene: 9. This CDR3 contains 14 residues. As DNA, the CDR3 is TGTGCTAGTCCCCCTCGGACAGGTCATCAGCCCCAGCATTTT. Its translation is CASPPRTGHQPQHF. The full variable domain, with the rest looked up from reference TRBV12-5 and TRBJ1-5, is DARVTQTPRHKVTEMGQEVTMRCQPILGHNTVFWYRQTMMQGLELLAYFRNRAPLDDSGMPKDRFSAEMPDATLATLKIQPSEPRDSAVYFCASPPRTGHQPQHFGDGTRLSIL.

The chain recombines TRBV19 with TRBJ2-4; TRBD1 might be the D (6 bases). Trimming shortened V by 2 bases and J by 5 bases, and 7 bases separated the two germline ends. Germline assignment: CDR1 LNHDA and CDR2 SQIVND (reference sequence). The length of the CDR3 is 13 residues. The CDR3 here is CASSIQGQNIQYF. DNA for the CDR3: TGTGCCAGTAGTATACAGGGGCAAAACATTCAGTACTTC.

This clone was seen a single time. V usage is TRBV6-5 and J usage is TRBJ1-6; D gene uncertain. The germline V and J ends were trimmed by 8 bases and 14 bases, with 13 bases remaining between them. Germline CDR1 MNHEY, CDR2 SVGAGI. This CDR3 has 11 residues. The DNA for the CDR3 is TGTGCCAGCTGGGCCCTTAGATCCCTCCACTTT. The encoded protein is CASWALRSLHF.